This TCR beta chain emerged from a study of PD-1 blockade in classical Hodgkin lymphoma. V lost 2 bases, J lost 2 bases, and 13 bases lay in between. Germline lookup yields CDR1 MNHEY and CDR2 SVGAGI. The CDR3 is 16 residues long. Every patient experienced relapse after autologous stem cell transplantation, and brentuximab vedotin exposure varied. Comments on this clone: Antigen unknown.

Generated by immunoSEQ multiplex PCR, the TCRdb table keeps only in-frame clones and is missing some. This repertoire shows approximately 57,000 clones, 75% to 95% found once; its top ten account for more than 9%. Overall study results and limits: TCR diversity rose significantly by C4D1 in CD4+ but not CD8+ cells.

This chain uses TRBV6-5 with TRBJ1-5; maybe TRBD1 (6 bases). The TCR sequence derives from a human donor with classical Hodgkin lymphoma. The input for sequencing was peripheral blood mononuclear cells (PBMCs), taken before the second cycle of nivolumab. As DNA, the CDR3 is TGTGCCAGCAGTTACGAGGGGGGACGGGGCAATCAGCCCCAGCATTTT. It encodes CASSYEGGRGNQPQHF.